Listed here are 9 T cell receptor beta chains from one sample, sequenced in a study of T cell repertoires in cytomegalovirus infection. Using its own MiXCR run on the reads, TCRdb lists one record per CDR3 protein. The sample has around 180,000 distinct CDR3 sequences, 28% seen once. The sequencing sample was made of PBMCs. These receptors were collected from a human donor in good health (CMV status not recorded). Some clones in this sample may be carry-over from other donors' samples.

The V and J genes are TRBV7-8 and TRBJ1-4, with a weak D call TRBD1 (5 bases). This CDR3 contains 18 residues. V was shortened by 0 bases and J by 11 bases, with 25 bases between the two germline ends. In germline, CDR1 is SGHVS, CDR2 FQNEAQ. The CDR3 reads CASSLAWDGTGFREKLFF. CDR3 sequence (DNA): TGTGCCAGCAGCTTAGCTTGGGACGGGACGGGCTTTAGGGAGAAACTGTTTTTT.

This clonotype occurred many times. This chain uses TRBV6-2 or TRBV6-3 with TRBJ1-5; 8 nucleotides agree with TRBD1. V shed 6 bases and J 3 bases; nucleotides not matched to a gene: 1. Germline-derived CDR1 and CDR2 are MNHEY and SVGEGT. CDR3 length: 13 amino acids. As DNA, the CDR3 is TGTGCCAGCAGGACAGGGGACAATCAGCCCCAGCATTTT. Translating gives CASRTGDNQPQHF.

V is TRBV7-9 and J is TRBJ1-5, with 7 bases that match TRBD1. This CDR3 spans 19 amino acids. In germline, CDR1 is SEHNR, CDR2 FQNEAQ (reference sequence). The trim removed 5 bases at V and 6 bases at J, leaving 22 bases unmatched. CDR3 sequence: CASSLPSSTTGEAAQPQHF. The CDR3 nucleotides read TGTGCCAGCAGCCTACCTTCTAGTACCACAGGGGAGGCGGCTCAGCCCCAGCATTTT. Using reference TRBV7-9 and TRBJ1-5 for the parts outside the CDR3, the full variable domain is DTGVSQNPRHKITKRGQNVTFRCDPISEHNRLYWYRQTLGQGPEFLTYFQNEAQLEKSRLLSDRFSAERPKGSFSTLEIQRTEQGDSAMYLCASSLPSSTTGEAAQPQHFGDGTRLSIL.

CDR3 sequence reads: CASSLLLANEQFF. DNA for the CDR3: TGTGCCAGCAGCCTCCTACTAGCTAATGAGCAGTTCTTC. The gene calls are TRBV14 and TRBJ2-1; maybe TRBD2 (6 bases). Germline V gene sequence: CDR1 SGHDN, CDR2 FVKESK. V dropped 4 bases and J dropped 7 bases, with 11 bases sitting between them. CDR3 length: 13 amino acids.

This chain uses TRBV6-2 or TRBV6-3 with TRBJ2-6; tentatively, D is TRBD1 (5 bases). The CDR3 extends over 14 amino acids. V dropped 0 bases and J dropped 14 bases, with 14 bases sitting between them. CDR1 MNHEY and CDR2 SVGEGT come from the germline V gene. As DNA, the CDR3 is TGTGCCAGCAGTTACTCGAGGCAAAAGGGGCTCCTGACTTTC. Translated: CASSYSRQKGLLTF.

This clonotype was counted only a few times. The genes are TRBV7-3 and TRBJ1-6; D unresolved. The germline CDR1 and CDR2 sequences are SGHTA and FQGTGA. The CDR3 is 12 residues long. Trimming pared 5 bases from V and 10 bases from J, leaving 9 bases between. CDR3 bases: TGTGCCAGCAGCCGAGGAGCATCACCCCTCCACTTT. Translation: CASSRGASPLHF.

This clonotype was picked up a small number of times. The rearrangement uses TRBV19 and TRBJ1-3; no definite D call. The length of the CDR3 is 14 residues. With 3 bases removed from V and 4 bases from J, the gap between germline ends came to 10 bases. Germline V lookup: CDR1 LNHDA, CDR2 SQIVND (reference sequence). CDR3 sequence: CASSIMVRGNTIYF. CDR3 bases: TGTGCCAGTAGTATCATGGTTCGAGGAAACACCATATATTTT.

This clonotype appeared many times. The CDR3 nucleotides read TGTGCCAGCAGCTTAGTAGGGGATAGGACAGATACGCAGTATTTT. It specifies CASSLVGDRTDTQYF. The chain combines TRBV7-2 with TRBJ2-3, with a tentative D call TRBD1 (5 bases). Germline V gene sequence: CDR1 SGHTA, CDR2 FQGNSA. The CDR3 loop spans 15 amino acids. The V and J ends lost 1 base and 3 bases respectively, with 11 bases between them.

This clonotype has just a few counts. CDR3 DNA: TGTGCCAGCAGCCCCCGGGGTACTAACTATGGCTACACCTTC. It encodes CASSPRGTNYGYTF. This chain connects TRBV7-3 to TRBJ1-2; the D is unclear. The V end lost 5 bases, the J end lost 0 bases, and 10 bases lay between the germline ends. Germline V lookup: CDR1 SGHTA, CDR2 FQGTGA. There are 14 residues in the CDR3.